Below, 7 T cell receptor beta chains from the same sample are listed, as sequenced in a study of blood T cell repertoires in COVID-19. Only in-frame clones appear in the TCRdb table, and some are missing; sequencing was by immunoSEQ multiplex PCR. The data contain 250,000 to 350,000 clones, around 90% of them singletons. The sample comprised peripheral blood. Receptors originate from a young man with active or convalescent COVID-19.

The gene calls are TRBV7-2 and TRBJ2-1; D unclear. Germline CDR1 reads SGHTA; CDR2 reads FQGNSA. Trimming removed 3 bases from V and 0 bases from J, with 6 bases in between. CDR3 length: 14 amino acids. DNA of the CDR3: TGTGCCAGCAGCTTGTTCGGCTCCTACAATGAGCAGTTCTTC. Translating it yields CASSLFGSYNEQFF. The whole variable domain, remainder taken from reference TRBV7-2 and TRBJ2-1, is GAGVSQSPSNKVTEKGKDVELRCDPISGHTALYWYRQSLGQGLEFLIYFQGNSAPDKSGLPSDRFSAERTGGSVSTLTIQRTQQEDSAVYLCASSLFGSYNEQFFGPGTRLTVL.

This chain links TRBV7-6 with TRBJ2-1, with 14 bases aligning to TRBD2. The ends lost 4 bases at V and 6 bases at J; junction bases unmatched: 5. The CDR3 runs to 16 residues. Germline values: CDR1 SGHVS, CDR2 FNYEAQ. In DNA, the CDR3 is TGTGCCAGCAGCTGGACTAGCGGGGGGCATGCCAATGAGCAGTTCTTC. It codes for CASSWTSGGHANEQFF.

The gene calls are TRBV6-6 and TRBJ2-2, with 10 positions matching TRBD1. The CDR3 covers 18 residues. CDR1 is MNHNY, CDR2 SVGAGI, per germline (reference sequence). After removal of 5 bases from V and 2 bases from J, the junction contained 11 bases not matched to a gene. CDR3 nucleotide sequence: TGTGCCAGCAGTCCACCGACAGGGGGCGAGTCAAACACCGGGGAGCTGTTTTTT. Protein sequence: CASSPPTGGESNTGELFF.

The rearrangement uses TRBV11-2 and TRBJ2-1; 7 bases align to TRBD2. The CDR3 is 16 residues long. CDR1 and CDR2 (germline): SGHAT, FQNNGV. Trimming took 0 bases from V and 6 from J; bases not matched to a gene: 8. The CDR3 loop is CASSLERTRLTNEQFF. In DNA form, the CDR3 reads TGTGCCAGCAGCTTAGAGCGGACTAGACTTACCAATGAGCAGTTCTTC. Full variable domain (missing parts from reference TRBV11-2 and TRBJ2-1): EAGVAQSPRYKIIEKRQSVAFWCNPISGHATLYWYQQILGQGPKLLIQFQNNGVVDDSQLPKDRFSAERLKGVDSTLKIQPAKLEDSAVYLCASSLERTRLTNEQFFGPGTRLTVL.

The chain uses TRBV13 and TRBJ1-2; TRBD1 is a possible D gene (6 bases). The CDR3 is 14 residues long. The V end was cut by 5 bases, the J end by 6 bases, with 16 bases between. Germline CDR1 is PRHDT and CDR2 is FYEKMQ (reference sequence). In nucleotides, the CDR3 is TGTGCCAGCAGCCGCACCTCGCAGGGGAATGGCTACACCTTC. Translating gives CASSRTSQGNGYTF.

The V gene is TRBV6-4, the J gene TRBJ1-6; D remains ambiguous. There are 13 residues in the CDR3. Deletions cut 4 bases from V and 10 bases from J, with 11 bases between. Per the germline V gene, CDR1 is MRHNA and CDR2 is SNTAGT. This CDR3 is CASSVEGGSPLHF. The DNA for the CDR3 is TGTGCCAGCAGTGTTGAGGGCGGCTCACCCCTCCACTTT.

The V and J genes are TRBV5-6 and TRBJ1-5; 7 bases align to TRBD1. The germline gives CDR1 SGHDT, CDR2 YYEEEE. This CDR3 is 16 amino acids long. The trim removed 4 bases at V and 0 bases at J, leaving 7 bases unmatched. DNA of the CDR3: TGTGCCAGCAGCCGCCAGGGGGGATATAGCAATCAGCCCCAGCATTTT. It yields the protein CASSRQGGYSNQPQHF.